This TCR beta chain originates from a study of blood T cells in healthy people across ages. The CDR3 has 15 amino acids. CDR1 DFQATT and CDR2 SNEGSKA come from the germline V gene (reference sequence). V shed 3 bases, J shed 4 bases, and the junction held 6 bases outside the gene matches. Next came a second PCR, run for about 6 to 12 cycles, which used a sample-barcoded 5' primer along with a J-beta primer mix. TCRdb passed the 5' RACE reads through MiXCR, listing each CDR3 protein once. The sample has about 800,000 distinct CDR3 sequences, approximately 25% seen once; the top ten hold approximately 3.7%. This sample was shared with a second study, whose subject was T cells of mothers and their children. As that study records: Each child contributed around 3 million TCR beta CDR3 reads, while each mother contributed over 8 million. The study found slightly higher but non-significant overlap in related versus unrelated mother-child pairs.

The chain carries TRBV20-1 and TRBJ2-2; 9 bases fit TRBD1. The origin of this receptor is a boy between 10 and 17 years old in good health. The sequencing sample was made of blood. The CDR3 coding sequence is TGCAGTGCTAGGGCCCACAGGGGGCTCACCGGGGAGCTGTTTTTT. This translates into CSARAHRGLTGELFF.